Only a few counts were recorded for the clone carrying this TCR beta chain. Other DNA sequences in this specimen translate into the identical CDR3. V shed 1 base and J shed 9 bases, with 8 bases lying between them. The CDR3 runs 12 residues. This entry is derived from a study of shared clonotypes between healthy human individuals. Study in general: CD4 naive and memory got three plates each, CD8 naive two, CD8 memory one.

Replicate sorted-subset PCRs were loaded with around 200 ng DNA, 30,000 to 35,000 T cell genomes. Using immunoSEQ multiplex PCR, the repertoire was profiled, and TCRdb retains in-frame clones only, with some absent. The data show 2 million to 2.5 million clones, around 95% seen once. This sequence originates from a man younger than 35 in good health. The chain recombines TRBV5-7 with TRBJ2-1; no clear D gene. TRBV5-7 is an ORF, and what it does is uncertain. Input material: naive CD4+ T cells sorted from blood. Subset denoted: CD45RA+ positively selected. The chain's CDR3 is CASSLKGSEQFF. For the CDR3, the DNA is TGTGCCAGCAGCTTGAAGGGAAGTGAGCAGTTCTTC.